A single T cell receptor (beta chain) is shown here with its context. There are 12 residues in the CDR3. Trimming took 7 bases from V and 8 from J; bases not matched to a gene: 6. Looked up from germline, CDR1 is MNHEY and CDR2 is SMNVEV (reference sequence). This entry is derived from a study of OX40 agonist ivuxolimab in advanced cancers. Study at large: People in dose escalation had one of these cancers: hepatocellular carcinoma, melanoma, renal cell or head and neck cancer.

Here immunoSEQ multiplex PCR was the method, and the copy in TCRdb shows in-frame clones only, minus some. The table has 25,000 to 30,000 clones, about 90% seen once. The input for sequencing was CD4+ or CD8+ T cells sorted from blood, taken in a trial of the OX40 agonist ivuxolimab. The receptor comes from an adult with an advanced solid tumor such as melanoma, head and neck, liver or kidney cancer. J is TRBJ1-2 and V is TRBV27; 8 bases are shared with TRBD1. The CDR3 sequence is CASTTGGVGYTF. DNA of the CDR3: TGTGCCAGCACCACAGGGGGAGTAGGCTACACCTTC.